Below, 17 T cell receptor beta chains from the same sample are listed, as sequenced in a study of beta chain features in type 1 diabetes. Every isolated RNA sample was fully reverse transcribed, so sequencing captured expressed TCRB transcripts. TCRdb's table, derived via immunoSEQ multiplex PCR, lists solely in-frame clones and lacks some. The sample consists of hundreds of thousands of clones, around 28% of them appearing once. Sequenced sample: naive CD4+ T cells from blood. The source of these receptors is a young man in good health.

The V call is TRBV5-4, the J call TRBJ2-7; TRBD1 might be the D (6 bases). The CDR3 sequence is 13 residues long. Germline V gene data show CDR1 as SGHNT and CDR2 as YYREEE (reference sequence). The V gene lost 0 bases and the J gene lost 3 bases, with 7 bases spanning the gap. The CDR3 sequence: CASSLVDSYEQYF. In nucleotides, the CDR3 is TGTGCCAGCAGCTTGGTGGACAGCTACGAGCAGTACTTC.

The rearrangement links TRBV19 to TRBJ1-1, with TRBD1 as a possible D gene (5 bases). In germline, CDR1 is LNHDA, CDR2 SQIVND (reference sequence). V gave up 4 bases and J gave up 0 bases, with 12 bases separating them. There are 15 residues in the CDR3. The CDR3 bases are TGTGCCAGTAGTACCCAGGGTAACATGAACACTGAAGCTTTCTTT. Translated, it gives CASSTQGNMNTEAFF. Filled out from reference TRBV19 and TRBJ1-1, the complete variable domain reads DGGITQSPKYLFRKEGQNVTLSCEQNLNHDAMYWYRQDPGQGLRLIYYSQIVNDFQKGDIAEGYSVSREKKESFPLTVTSAQKNPTAFYLCASSTQGNMNTEAFFGQGTRLTVV.

This clone was counted only a few times. The sample contains more than one DNA sequence encoding this CDR3. The chain is built from TRBV7-9 and TRBJ1-2, with D possibly being TRBD1 (6 bases). The CDR3 sequence is 13 residues long. In germline, CDR1 is SEHNR, CDR2 FQNEAQ (reference sequence). V was trimmed by 1 base and J by 3 bases, leaving 6 bases between them. The CDR3 sequence is CASSLGQDYGYTF. CDR3 nucleotides: TGTGCCAGCAGCTTAGGACAGGACTATGGCTACACCTTC.

This clone was seen a handful of times. The V call is TRBV7-2, the J call TRBJ1-5; TRBD1 is a possible D gene (5 bases). The CDR3 length is 14 residues. In germline, CDR1 is SGHTA, CDR2 FQGNSA. V lost 2 bases, J lost 7 bases, and 12 bases lay in between. The CDR3 region has the DNA TGTGCCAGCAGCTTAATGAGGGACGTCCAGCCCCAGCATTTT. It yields the protein CASSLMRDVQPQHF.

The genes are TRBV4-1 and TRBJ2-1; the D gene could be TRBD1 or TRBD2 (5 bases each). Germline CDR1 MGHRA, CDR2 YSYEKL. Trimming shortened V by 4 bases and J by 5 bases, and 15 bases separated the two germline ends. The CDR3 covers 15 residues. The DNA of the CDR3 is TGCGCCAGCAGCCCGGGACCGGGCAGGAACAATGAGCAGTTCTTC. It is translated as CASSPGPGRNNEQFF.

This clone appeared once. The genes are TRBV7-9 and TRBJ2-3, with no clear D. The V gene's germline CDR1 is SEHNR and CDR2 FQNEAQ (reference sequence). Trimming cost V 5 bases and J 3 bases, with 15 bases left between them. The CDR3 covers 15 residues. The CDR3 here is CASSPPVHRTDTQYF. For the CDR3, the DNA is TGTGCCAGCAGCCCCCCCGTCCATAGGACAGATACGCAGTATTTT.

The chain links TRBV7-9 to TRBJ2-7; no definite D call. This CDR3 has 13 amino acids. CDR1 and CDR2 from the germline V gene are SEHNR and FQNEAQ (reference sequence). V dropped 5 bases and J dropped 0 bases, with 8 bases sitting between them. The CDR3 coding sequence is TGTGCCAGCAGCCTCTCCTACTCCTACGAGCAGTACTTC. Amino acid sequence: CASSLSYSYEQYF.

The chain joins TRBV29-1 to TRBJ2-1; D perhaps matches TRBD2 (6 bases). CDR1 and CDR2 from the germline V gene are SQVTM and ANQGSEA. This CDR3 is built from 13 residues. V lost 8 bases and J 6 bases, leaving 17 bases between the germline ends. The CDR3 loop is CSLTGLGFNEQFF. The CDR3 DNA follows: TGCAGCCTCACGGGACTCGGGTTCAATGAGCAGTTCTTC.

This clone was counted a few times. This specimen includes other DNA sequences encoding the same CDR3. This chain links TRBV7-2 with TRBJ2-7; D unclear. Germline loops: CDR1 SGHTA, CDR2 FQGNSA. The CDR3 runs to 14 residues. V lost 5 bases and J 4 bases, leaving 15 bases between the germline ends. The CDR3: CASSLLAGTYEQYF. The CDR3, as DNA: TGTGCCAGCAGCCTTCTCGCCGGAACATACGAGCAGTACTTC. The full variable domain, completed using reference TRBV7-2 and TRBJ2-7, is GAGVSQSPSNKVTEKGKDVELRCDPISGHTALYWYRQSLGQGLEFLIYFQGNSAPDKSGLPSDRFSAERTGGSVSTLTIQRTQQEDSAVYLCASSLLAGTYEQYFGPGTRLTVT.

The chain is built from TRBV30 and TRBJ2-7, with D unclear. Germline CDR1 reads GTSNPN; CDR2 reads SVGIG (reference sequence). V lost 0 bases, J lost 0 bases, and 9 bases lay in between. The CDR3 is made up of 14 amino acids. The CDR3 sequence: CAWSVGRFSYEQYF. The CDR3 DNA reads as TGTGCCTGGAGTGTCGGGCGGTTCTCCTACGAGCAGTACTTC.

This clone has just a few counts. The genes are TRBV18 and TRBJ2-5; 11 nucleotides agree with TRBD1. Per germline, CDR1 KGHSH and CDR2 LQKENI. V was pared by 4 bases and J by 1 base, with 2 bases of the junction left unmatched. This CDR3 has 15 amino acids. CDR3 protein: CASSRGTGGQETQYF. The CDR3 DNA is TGTGCCAGCTCACGCGGGACAGGGGGCCAAGAGACCCAGTACTTC.

In this sample, this clone turned up a few times. CDR3 amino acids: CASRPGGNPYEQYF. For the CDR3, the DNA is TGTGCCAGCAGGCCAGGGGGAAACCCCTACGAGCAGTACTTC. This rearrangement joins TRBV6-5 to TRBJ2-7, with 7 bases matching TRBD1. The CDR3 extends over 14 amino acids. The J segment lost 2 bases and the V segment lost 6 bases, leaving 7 bases of the junction unmatched. Per germline, CDR1 MNHEY and CDR2 SVGAGI.

This chain connects TRBV27 to TRBJ2-3, with D perhaps TRBD2 (6 bases). The germline V gene encodes CDR1 MNHEY and CDR2 SMNVEV (reference sequence). This CDR3 region has 14 residues. V lost 5 bases, J lost 2 bases, and 11 bases lay in between. Here the CDR3 DNA reads TGTGCCAGCAGTATCCGGGACTCCACAGATACGCAGTATTTT. As protein: CASSIRDSTDTQYF.

The chain has TRBV7-2 and TRBJ2-1, with D tentatively TRBD2 (6 bases). This CDR3 has 16 amino acids. The V end lost 1 base, the J end lost 0 bases, and 10 bases lay between the germline ends. The V gene's germline CDR1 is SGHTA and CDR2 FQGNSA. CDR3 coding DNA: TGTGCCAGCAGCTTAGTGGGGGGAGGCTCCTACAATGAGCAGTTCTTC. Its protein product is CASSLVGGGSYNEQFF.

This clone appeared a few times. This rearrangement joins TRBV2 to TRBJ2-2; 7 bases fit TRBD1. The CDR3 runs to 12 residues. CDR1 and CDR2 from the germline V gene are SNHLY and FYNNEI. V trimming: 8 bases; J trimming: 6 bases; junction bases outside the gene matches: 3. The CDR3 region is CASGTGAGELFF. The CDR3 DNA is TGTGCCAGCGGCACAGGGGCCGGGGAGCTGTTTTTT.

The chain employs TRBV19 and TRBJ1-5, with a possible D match to TRBD1 (6 bases). The CDR3 is 15 residues long. Germline V gene lookup returns CDR1 LNHDA and CDR2 SQIVND (reference sequence). Trimming cost V 1 base and J 2 bases, with 9 bases left between them. CDR3 coding DNA: TGTGCCAGTAGTATAGTGGCAGGGGGCAATCAGCCCCAGCATTTT. Translation: CASSIVAGGNQPQHF.

This clone was counted only a few times. The J gene is TRBJ2-3, the V gene TRBV10-3; 8 bases agree with TRBD1. From germline, CDR1 is ENHRY and CDR2 SYGVKD. The CDR3 length is 14 residues. J was trimmed by 4 bases and V by 7 bases; bases with no gene match: 7. Here the CDR3 reads CAINKDRVPDTQYF. In nucleotides, the CDR3 is TGTGCCATCAATAAGGACAGGGTTCCAGATACGCAGTATTTT.